The entry below describes one T cell receptor beta chain. The record originates from a study of T cell changes during pregnancy in multiple sclerosis. Sequenced by immunoSEQ multiplex PCR; TCRdb stores in-frame clones only, minus some. The sample lists under 90,000 clones, about 92% occurring once. This receptor was taken from a female donor in good health, enrolled as a control in a pregnancy study. Here the sequenced sample was peripheral blood, taken in the second trimester of pregnancy.

The CDR3 loop reads CASSGRGLGDEQFF. The CDR3 nucleotides read TGTGCCAGCAGCGGACGGGGACTAGGGGATGAGCAGTTCTTC. The V call is TRBV9, the J call TRBJ2-1, with 8 bases lining up with TRBD2. J was trimmed by 8 bases and V by 3 bases; bases with no gene match: 7. The CDR3 totals 14 residues. Germline loops: CDR1 SGDLS, CDR2 YYNGEE.